This is a list of T cell receptor beta chains from one sample in a study of monozygotic twins with inflammatory bowel disease. TCRdb processed the 5' RACE reads again and assigns one entry to each CDR3 protein, with no DNA. The sample holds 420,000 or so distinct CDR3 sequences. Material for sequencing was blood. The receptors were gathered from a human donor with ulcerative colitis or Crohn's disease, or a healthy co-twin of an affected twin (not recorded which). Each CDR3 is given with its conserved first and last residue. The order of the fields is V gene, J gene, CDR3 protein.

v_gene: TRBV6-2/TRBV6-3; j_gene: TRBJ1-5; CDR3aa: CASGPLGSNQPQHF
v_gene: TRBV7-2; j_gene: TRBJ1-5; CDR3aa: CASSPEIGPQHF
v_gene: TRBV4-3; j_gene: TRBJ2-7; CDR3aa: CASSQVSAGVYEQYF
v_gene: TRBV5-4; j_gene: TRBJ2-1; CDR3aa: CASSQGAGNEQFF
v_gene: TRBV27; j_gene: TRBJ1-2; CDR3aa: CASSPALHRRPAGYTF
v_gene: TRBV28; j_gene: TRBJ1-5; CDR3aa: CASSPFGYSNQPQHF
v_gene: TRBV19; j_gene: TRBJ2-2; CDR3aa: CASSIEGSYTGELFF
v_gene: TRBV20-1; j_gene: TRBJ2-2; CDR3aa: CSARNGQGDHTGELFF
v_gene: TRBV27; j_gene: TRBJ2-1; CDR3aa: CASSPAGGPRSYNEQFF
v_gene: TRBV20-1; j_gene: TRBJ2-3; CDR3aa: CSAPGTGSDTQYF
v_gene: TRBV13; j_gene: TRBJ1-2; CDR3aa: CASSRIKVGYGYTF
v_gene: TRBV19; j_gene: TRBJ1-1; CDR3aa: CASSTNGQRNTEAFF
v_gene: TRBV6-5; j_gene: TRBJ1-4; CDR3aa: CASSSPEGANEKLFF
v_gene: TRBV6-1; j_gene: TRBJ1-1; CDR3aa: CASRPTRENTEAFF
v_gene: TRBV5-6; j_gene: TRBJ2-3; CDR3aa: CASSSIAGSTSTDTQYF
v_gene: TRBV2; j_gene: TRBJ2-1; CDR3aa: CASRGTGGRNEQFF
v_gene: TRBV29-1; j_gene: TRBJ2-4; CDR3aa: CSAGGLAKNIQYF
v_gene: TRBV7-9; j_gene: TRBJ2-7; CDR3aa: CASSLGEVAGVADEQYF
v_gene: TRBV28; j_gene: TRBJ1-5; CDR3aa: CASSLGGRGLLNQPQHF
v_gene: TRBV28; j_gene: TRBJ1-1; CDR3aa: CASRGPNTEAFF
v_gene: TRBV4-1; j_gene: TRBJ2-7; CDR3aa: CASSQGPGTRDEQYF
v_gene: TRBV7-9; j_gene: TRBJ1-4; CDR3aa: CASSKQSNEKLFF
v_gene: TRBV25-1; j_gene: TRBJ1-2; CDR3aa: CASNEANYGYTF
v_gene: TRBV3-1; j_gene: TRBJ2-7; CDR3aa: CASSNRGLGAYEQYF
v_gene: TRBV6-1; j_gene: TRBJ2-1; CDR3aa: CASSATGGSYNEQFF
v_gene: TRBV12-3/TRBV12-4; j_gene: TRBJ2-3; CDR3aa: CASSLALSSGSSTDTQYF
v_gene: TRBV3-1; j_gene: TRBJ2-7; CDR3aa: CASPRVKLGSLRPSYEQYF
v_gene: TRBV27; j_gene: TRBJ1-6; CDR3aa: CASSLFDGWSVNSPLHF
v_gene: TRBV7-2; j_gene: TRBJ1-3; CDR3aa: CASSLTGFSGNTIYF
v_gene: TRBV12-3/TRBV12-4; j_gene: TRBJ1-3; CDR3aa: CASSSQPLAAGNTIYF
v_gene: TRBV3-1; j_gene: TRBJ1-5; CDR3aa: CASSQDGTKHQPQHF
v_gene: TRBV21-1; j_gene: TRBJ1-4; CDR3aa: CASSIRTSQGRKLFF
v_gene: TRBV15; j_gene: TRBJ2-2; CDR3aa: CATSSLWTTGELFF
v_gene: TRBV28; j_gene: TRBJ2-4; CDR3aa: CASSYAKNIQYF
v_gene: TRBV5-1; j_gene: TRBJ2-7; CDR3aa: CASRLGQEPYEQYF
v_gene: TRBV5-1; j_gene: TRBJ1-2; CDR3aa: CASSLRTGRKGYTF
v_gene: TRBV12-5; j_gene: TRBJ1-5; CDR3aa: CASGSPGGGQPQHF
v_gene: TRBV19; j_gene: TRBJ1-5; CDR3aa: CASRRPGGGNQPQHF
v_gene: TRBV7-6; j_gene: TRBJ2-5; CDR3aa: CASSLGADQETQYF
v_gene: TRBV29-1; j_gene: TRBJ2-2; CDR3aa: CSVAAGDNTGELFF
v_gene: TRBV5-5; j_gene: TRBJ2-3; CDR3aa: CASSTAGRTDTQYF
v_gene: TRBV5-6; j_gene: TRBJ2-3; CDR3aa: CASSLKTSADTQYF
v_gene: TRBV19; j_gene: TRBJ2-1; CDR3aa: CASNNPDRPYNEQFF
v_gene: TRBV29-1; j_gene: TRBJ2-1; CDR3aa: CSVQREGNEQFF
v_gene: TRBV6-1; j_gene: TRBJ1-2; CDR3aa: CASSRQGGDGYTF
v_gene: TRBV5-1; j_gene: TRBJ1-1; CDR3aa: CASSFRQGSFMNTEAFF
v_gene: TRBV6-1; j_gene: TRBJ1-1; CDR3aa: CASSEHGGTANTEAFF
v_gene: TRBV6-5; j_gene: TRBJ2-7; CDR3aa: CASSYPTQGRAYEQYF
v_gene: TRBV18; j_gene: TRBJ2-2; CDR3aa: CASSPRQIADTGELFF
v_gene: TRBV19; j_gene: TRBJ1-5; CDR3aa: CASSMRALMGNQPQHF
v_gene: TRBV29-1; j_gene: TRBJ1-6; CDR3aa: CSVLLSYNSPLHF
v_gene: TRBV7-6; j_gene: TRBJ1-4; CDR3aa: CASSSPWKATGIREKLFF
v_gene: TRBV6-6; j_gene: TRBJ1-1; CDR3aa: CASSYVQDQGAFF